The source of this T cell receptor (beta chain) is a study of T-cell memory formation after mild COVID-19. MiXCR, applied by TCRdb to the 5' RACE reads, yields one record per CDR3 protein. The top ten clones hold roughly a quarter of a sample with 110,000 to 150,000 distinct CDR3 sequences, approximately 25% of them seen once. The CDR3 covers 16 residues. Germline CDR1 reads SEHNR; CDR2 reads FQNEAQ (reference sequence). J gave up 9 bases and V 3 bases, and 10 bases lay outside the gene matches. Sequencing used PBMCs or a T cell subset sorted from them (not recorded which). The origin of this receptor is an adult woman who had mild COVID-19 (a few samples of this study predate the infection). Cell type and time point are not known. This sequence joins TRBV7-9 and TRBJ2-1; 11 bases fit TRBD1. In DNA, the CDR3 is TGTGCCAGCAGCTTTGGTGTGTTGGACAGGGGGCTTGAGCAGTTCTTC. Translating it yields CASSFGVLDRGLEQFF.